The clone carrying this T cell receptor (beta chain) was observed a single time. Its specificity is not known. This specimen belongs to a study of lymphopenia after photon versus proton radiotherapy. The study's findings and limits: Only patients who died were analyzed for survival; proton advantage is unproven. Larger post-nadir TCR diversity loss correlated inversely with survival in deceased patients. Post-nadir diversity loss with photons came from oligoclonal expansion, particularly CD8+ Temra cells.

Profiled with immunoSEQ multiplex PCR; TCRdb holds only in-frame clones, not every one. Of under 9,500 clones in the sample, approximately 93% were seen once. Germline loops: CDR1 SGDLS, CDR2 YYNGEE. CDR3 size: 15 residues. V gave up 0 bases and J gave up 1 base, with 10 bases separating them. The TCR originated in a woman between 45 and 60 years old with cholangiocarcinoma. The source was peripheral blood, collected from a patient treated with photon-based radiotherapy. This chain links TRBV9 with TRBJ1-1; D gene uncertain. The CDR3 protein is CASSVGVFGNTEAFF. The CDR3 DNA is TGTGCCAGCAGCGTAGGCGTCTTCGGGAACACTGAAGCTTTCTTT. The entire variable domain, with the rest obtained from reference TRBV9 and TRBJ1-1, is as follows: DSGVTQTPKHLITATGQRVTLRCSPRSGDLSVYWYQQSLDQGLQFLIQYYNGEERAKGNILERFSAQQFPDLHSELNLSSLELGDSALYFCASSVGVFGNTEAFFGQGTRLTVV.